This TCR beta chain stems from a study of blood T cell repertoires in COVID-19. Sequencing used immunoSEQ multiplex PCR; TCRdb keeps in-frame clones, though not all of them. The data contain about 330,000 clones, roughly 86% of them singletons. This clone has only a few counts. Germline CDR1 and CDR2: SGHNT and YYREEE (reference sequence). Losses at the gene ends were 5 bases for V and 3 bases for J; bases not matched to a gene: 5. The CDR3 length is 14 residues. The material sequenced was PBMCs or T cells enriched from blood (not recorded which). The sequence was obtained from a woman under 40 who had recovered from COVID-19. This sequence joins TRBV5-4 and TRBJ1-3, with 7 bases fitting TRBD1. This CDR3 reads CASRPDRVGNTIYF. DNA of the CDR3: TGTGCCAGCAGGCCAGACAGGGTTGGAAACACCATATATTTT.